The sequence of this T cell receptor (beta chain) was determined in a study of blood T cell repertoires in COVID-19. Study as a whole: COVID-19 samples collected from the United States, Italy and Spain covered acute and convalescent phases.

TCRdb's table, derived via immunoSEQ multiplex PCR, lists solely in-frame clones and lacks some. The table has 180,000 or so clones, more than 75% seen once. CDR1 is MGHRA and CDR2 is YSYEKL in the germline V gene. The CDR3 has 17 residues. V dropped 1 base and J dropped 5 bases, with 20 bases sitting between them. V gene TRBV4-1 combines with J gene TRBJ1-2, with D maybe TRBD1 (5 bases). This receptor was identified in a person aged 65-85 years with COVID-19, enrolled during active disease. Material for sequencing was peripheral blood. CDR3 sequence (DNA): TGCGCCAGCAGCCAAGTCTTTTGGGAAACAGGCCTATATGGCTACACCTTC. It codes for CASSQVFWETGLYGYTF.